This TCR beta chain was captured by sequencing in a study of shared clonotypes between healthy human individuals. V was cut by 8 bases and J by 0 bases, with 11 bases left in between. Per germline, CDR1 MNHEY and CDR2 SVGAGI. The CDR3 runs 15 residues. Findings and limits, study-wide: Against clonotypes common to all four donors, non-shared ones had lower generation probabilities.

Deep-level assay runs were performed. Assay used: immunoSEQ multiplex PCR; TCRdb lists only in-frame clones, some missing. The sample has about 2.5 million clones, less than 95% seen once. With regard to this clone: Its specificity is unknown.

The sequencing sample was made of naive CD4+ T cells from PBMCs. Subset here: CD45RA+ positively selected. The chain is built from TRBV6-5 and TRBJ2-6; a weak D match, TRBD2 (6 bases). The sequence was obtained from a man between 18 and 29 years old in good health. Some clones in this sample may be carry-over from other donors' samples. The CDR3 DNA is TGTGCCAGCCGCACCGGGAGCTCTGGGGCCAACGTCCTGACTTTC. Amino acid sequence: CASRTGSSGANVLTF.